These 22 T cell receptor beta chains were all obtained from the same sample, sequenced in a study of early T cells in non-severe SARS-CoV-2 infection (dated by TCRdb to the early 2020s). Libraries were prepared through 5' RACE. Sequencing took place on a NextSeq 500. TCRdb reprocessing: public reads trimmed at Q25 with fastp, clones called with MiXCR, in-frame beta chains kept. Each record represents a unique CDR3 protein, reported with the most common genes and DNA among its rows. In all, the sample holds some 78,000 distinct CDR3 sequences, and around 14% of those were seen once. About 6% of the sample belongs to the ten largest clones. What was sequenced was whole blood. These receptors all stem from an adult who was a healthcare worker with PCR-confirmed SARS-CoV-2 infection or an uninfected control (not recorded which).

This clonotype came up many times. The chain employs TRBV9 and TRBJ2-3, with D hard to call. Trimming took off 0 bases at V and 4 bases at J, with 3 bases between the two ends. The germline V gene encodes CDR1 SGDLS and CDR2 YYNGEE. CDR3 length: 12 residues. CDR3 protein: CASSVAADTQYF. Here the CDR3 DNA reads TGTGCCAGCAGCGTAGCAGCAGATACGCAGTATTTT. The variable domain in full, with the rest retrieved from reference TRBV9 and TRBJ2-3, is DSGVTQTPKHLITATGQRVTLRCSPRSGDLSVYWYQQSLDQGLQFLIQYYNGEERAKGNILERFSAQQFPDLHSELNLSSLELGDSALYFCASSVAADTQYFGPGTRLTVL.

The chain recombines TRBV7-2 with TRBJ2-7; 7 bases fit TRBD1. The CDR3 contains 14 residues. Germline loops: CDR1 SGHTA, CDR2 FQGNSA. Trimming cost V 5 bases and J 2 bases; bases outside gene matches: 6. The CDR3 sequence: CASSLYRGAYEQYF. CDR3 coding DNA: TGTGCCAGCAGCCTTTACAGGGGTGCCTACGAGCAGTACTTC. Together with reference TRBV7-2 and TRBJ2-7, the CDR3 gives the full variable domain: GAGVSQSPSNKVTEKGKDVELRCDPISGHTALYWYRQSLGQGLEFLIYFQGNSAPDKSGLPSDRFSAERTGGSVSTLTIQRTQQEDSAVYLCASSLYRGAYEQYFGPGTRLTVT.

J is TRBJ2-1 and V is TRBV7-2, with 7 bases aligning to TRBD2. The V gene's germline CDR1 is SGHTA and CDR2 FQGNSA. V lost 4 bases, J lost 5 bases, and 5 bases stayed unmatched. The length of the CDR3 is 14 residues. The CDR3 sequence: CASSSSGLDNEQFF. The CDR3 DNA is TGTGCCAGCAGCTCCTCCGGACTAGACAATGAGCAGTTCTTC.

The chain has TRBV5-4 and TRBJ2-3; D is perhaps TRBD2 (6 bases). CDR3 length: 15 residues. Trimming removed 4 bases from V and 4 bases from J, with 16 bases in between. CDR1 and CDR2 from the germline V gene are SGHNT and YYREEE (reference sequence). DNA of the CDR3: TGTGCCAGCAGCCCGACGGGGGTAGCCGCAGATACGCAGTATTTT. It is translated as CASSPTGVAADTQYF.

This rearrangement joins TRBV12-3 or TRBV12-4 to TRBJ2-3; perhaps D is TRBD1 or TRBD2 (5 bases each). This CDR3 region has 16 residues. V shed 4 bases and J shed 4 bases, with 18 bases lying between them. The DNA for the CDR3 is TGTGCCAGCAGTTCTTGGGGACGGCGGTTGGCAGATACGCAGTATTTT. Its translation: CASSSWGRRLADTQYF.

This clonotype showed up many times. This rearrangement joins TRBV2 to TRBJ1-1, with 8 bases aligning to TRBD1. This CDR3 contains 13 residues. V lost 3 bases to trimming and J lost 10 bases; unmatched junction nucleotides: 7. The germline V gene encodes CDR1 SNHLY and CDR2 FYNNEI. CDR3 in DNA: TGTGCCAGCAGTGACAGGGGGCCCGCCTCAGCTTTCTTT. It codes for CASSDRGPASAFF.

The sample holds a few counts of this clonotype. The chain uses TRBV12-3 or TRBV12-4 and TRBJ2-5, with 10 bases aligning to TRBD1. Trimming took 6 bases from V and 3 from J; bases not matched to a gene: 7. The CDR3 contains 15 residues. The DNA for the CDR3 is TGTGCCAGCAGCCCCACAGGACAGGGGGAAGAGACCCAGTACTTC. It translates to CASSPTGQGEETQYF.

In this sample, this clonotype turned up a few times. V is TRBV3-1 and J is TRBJ2-3; D is unclear. CDR3 length equals 13 residues. Per germline, CDR1 LGHDT and CDR2 YNNKEL (reference sequence). Trimming took 2 bases from V and 4 from J, leaving 7 bases between them. The CDR3 loop reads CASSQRYADTQYF. The CDR3 DNA sequence: TGTGCCAGCAGCCAACGATACGCAGATACGCAGTATTTT.

The CDR3 protein is CSASSGAGSDEQYF. The DNA of the CDR3 is TGCAGTGCTAGTTCGGGAGCGGGTAGCGACGAGCAGTACTTC. The V and J genes are TRBV20-1 and TRBJ2-7; D might be TRBD2 (6 bases). The germline CDR1 and CDR2 sequences are DFQATT and SNEGSKA (reference sequence). V lost 3 bases and J lost 5, with 17 bases in between. The CDR3 is 14 amino acids.

This clonotype was seen many times. The chain employs TRBV14 and TRBJ2-3, with a weak D call TRBD2 (5 bases). V dropped 4 bases and J dropped 5 bases, with 22 bases sitting between them. Per the germline V gene, CDR1 is SGHDN and CDR2 is FVKESK. The CDR3 is made up of 17 amino acids. As DNA, the CDR3 is TGTGCCAGCAGCCGTGACGTGGGCGGGTATTTGGAAGATACGCAGTATTTT. Residues: CASSRDVGGYLEDTQYF.

The table lists this clonotype with many counts. The V and J genes are TRBV12-3 or TRBV12-4 and TRBJ2-3; the D gene is possibly TRBD2 (5 bases). Trimming removed 4 bases from V and 3 bases from J, with 5 bases in between. The CDR3 sequence is 12 residues long. In DNA form, the CDR3 reads TGTGCCAGCAGTTCGGGGACAGATACGCAGTATTTT. It codes for CASSSGTDTQYF.

The chain couples TRBV6-1 to TRBJ2-7; D unresolved. V was trimmed by 2 bases and J by 7 bases, leaving 18 bases between them. Germline CDR1 and CDR2: MNHNS and SASEGT. This CDR3 is 15 amino acids long. CDR3 sequence: CASSEWPLVGKEQYF. CDR3 in DNA: TGTGCCAGCAGTGAATGGCCTTTGGTGGGCAAAGAGCAGTACTTC.

The V call is TRBV28, the J call TRBJ2-5; TRBD2 aligns across 15 bases. The CDR3 is made up of 15 amino acids. V lost 6 bases and J lost 7; bases outside the gene matches: 6. Germline CDR1 MDHEN, CDR2 SYDVKM. CDR3 amino acids: CASRWTSGRGGTQYF. In nucleotides, the CDR3 is TGTGCCAGCAGGTGGACTAGCGGGAGGGGCGGGACCCAGTACTTC. The full variable domain, with the rest looked up from reference TRBV28 and TRBJ2-5, is DVKVTQSSRYLVKRTGEKVFLECVQDMDHENMFWYRQDPGLGLRLIYFSYDVKMKEKGDIPEGYSVSREKKERFSLILESASTNQTSMYLCASRWTSGRGGTQYFGPGTRLLVL.

Worth noting for this clonotype: One end of the junction does not line up with germline, which may come from a read error. The V and J genes are TRBV9 and TRBJ1-6; a possible D gene is TRBD1 (5 bases). Per the germline V gene, CDR1 is SGDLS and CDR2 is YYNGEE. This CDR3 has 14 amino acids. CDR3 loop: CASSVVGDNPPLHF. Here the CDR3 DNA reads TGTGCCAGCAGCGTAGTGGGGGATAATCCACCCCTCCACTTT.

This clonotype came up many times. This chain uses TRBV2 with TRBJ2-1; possible D gene TRBD2, 6 bases. This CDR3 has 14 residues. V was trimmed by 4 bases and J by 4 bases, leaving 11 bases between them. Germline CDR1 SNHLY, CDR2 FYNNEI. The CDR3 coding sequence is TGTGCCAGCAGTGCAGGCGGGGCTTACAATGAGCAGTTCTTC. It translates to CASSAGGAYNEQFF.

CDR3 in amino acids: CASRVGGSGHNEQFF. The DNA of the CDR3 is TGCGCCAGCAGAGTCGGGGGATCCGGGCACAATGAGCAGTTCTTC. This rearrangement joins TRBV5-1 to TRBJ2-1; maybe TRBD2 (6 bases). The CDR3 length is 15 residues. Germline CDR1 reads SGHRS; CDR2 reads YFSETQ. Between the trimmed V and J ends, which lost 5 bases and 5 bases, there was a span of 17 bases.

The chain recombines TRBV4-1 with TRBJ1-5; TRBD1 is a possible D gene (6 bases). Germline CDR1 reads MGHRA; CDR2 reads YSYEKL. CDR3 length: 15 amino acids. Trimming left V 4 bases short and J 2 bases short, with 12 bases between. Written as DNA, the CDR3 is TGCGCCAGCAGCCCGGAGGGGGTAGGCAATCAGCCCCAGCATTTT. Protein: CASSPEGVGNQPQHF.

This clonotype was recorded at least ten times. The V call is TRBV6-2 or TRBV6-3, the J call TRBJ2-7, with 7 bases identical to TRBD1. Germline lookup yields CDR1 MNHEY and CDR2 SVGEGT. The CDR3 has 14 amino acids. Trimming at V came to 6 bases and at J to 2 bases, leaving 7 bases not matched to a gene. The CDR3 DNA reads TGTGCCAGCAGCCGGACAGGTATAACCTACGAGCAGTACTTC. Its protein product is CASSRTGITYEQYF.

The chain couples TRBV9 to TRBJ2-3; tentative D call: TRBD1 (7 bases). Germline-derived CDR1 and CDR2 are SGDLS and YYNGEE. The V and J ends lost 1 base and 3 bases respectively, with 12 bases between them. This CDR3 has 15 residues. The CDR3 nucleotides read TGTGCCAGCAGCGTACAGGGGGGACCGACAGATACGCAGTATTTT. This encodes CASSVQGGPTDTQYF.

V and J are TRBV7-2 and TRBJ2-7, with 9 bases identical to TRBD1. The CDR3 contains 15 residues. Germline assignment: CDR1 SGHTA and CDR2 FQGNSA. J was trimmed by 3 bases and V by 5 bases; bases with no gene match: 8. The CDR3 loop is CASSQGTGHYYEQYF. The CDR3 nucleotides are TGTGCCAGCAGCCAAGGGACAGGGCACTACTACGAGCAGTACTTC.

This chain joins TRBV6-2 or TRBV6-3 and TRBJ1-2; D gene unclear. Germline CDR1 and CDR2: MNHEY and SVGEGT. Trimming removed 4 bases at V and 0 bases at J, with 12 bases between. This CDR3 spans 15 amino acids. CDR3 sequence (DNA): TGTGCCAGCAGTTTTTATTGGGCAGCTAACTATGGCTACACCTTC. Its protein product is CASSFYWAANYGYTF.

This clonotype was detected ten times or more. The chain employs TRBV7-6 and TRBJ1-2; D is perhaps TRBD1 (5 bases). Germline-derived CDR1 and CDR2 are SGHVS and FNYEAQ. The CDR3 is 13 residues long. V lost 1 base, J lost 4 bases, and 7 bases lay in between. This CDR3 reads CASSLGGGYGYTF. In DNA, the CDR3 is TGTGCCAGCAGCTTAGGGGGCGGCTATGGCTACACCTTC.